The clone carrying this T cell receptor (beta chain) has at least ten counts. The data belong to a study of T cells in Graves' hyperthyroidism and ophthalmopathy. The TCR beta CDR3 regions underwent amplification using RNA transcripts as the source. When the TCR CDR3 underwent first-round RT-PCR, the HTBI primer set was used. A single record per CDR3 protein comes from TCRdb applying MiXCR to the multiplex PCR reads. In the table there are about 560,000 distinct CDR3 sequences, roughly 17% of which are singletons. After removal of 0 bases from V and 6 bases from J, the junction contained 4 bases not matched to a gene. The CDR3 runs 14 residues.

This clonotype was sampled from a woman aged 18-29 years with Graves' hyperthyroidism. The chain combines TRBV12-3 or TRBV12-4 with TRBJ2-5, with TRBD2 matching 7 bases. Sequenced sample: blood. The CDR3 coding sequence is TGTGCCAGCAGTTTAGCTGCGGGAGTGAAGACCCAGTACTTC. This codes for CASSLAAGVKTQYF.